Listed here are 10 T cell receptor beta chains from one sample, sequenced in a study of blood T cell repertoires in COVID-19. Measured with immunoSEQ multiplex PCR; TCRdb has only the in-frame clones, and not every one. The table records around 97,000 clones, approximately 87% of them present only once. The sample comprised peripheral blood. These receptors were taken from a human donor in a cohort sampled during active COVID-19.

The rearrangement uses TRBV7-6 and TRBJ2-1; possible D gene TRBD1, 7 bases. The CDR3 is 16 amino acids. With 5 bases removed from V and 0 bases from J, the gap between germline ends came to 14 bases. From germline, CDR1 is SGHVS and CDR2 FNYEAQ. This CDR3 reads CASSPQGGGSYNEQFF. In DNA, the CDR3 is TGTGCCAGCAGCCCCCAGGGGGGCGGCTCCTACAATGAGCAGTTCTTC.

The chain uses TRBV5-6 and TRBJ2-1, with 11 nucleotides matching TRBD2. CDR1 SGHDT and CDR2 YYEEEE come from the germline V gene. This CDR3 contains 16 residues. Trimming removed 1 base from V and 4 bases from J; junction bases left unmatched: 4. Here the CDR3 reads CASSLPPSGRYNEQFF. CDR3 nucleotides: TGTGCCAGCAGCTTGCCCCCTAGCGGGAGGTACAATGAGCAGTTCTTC.

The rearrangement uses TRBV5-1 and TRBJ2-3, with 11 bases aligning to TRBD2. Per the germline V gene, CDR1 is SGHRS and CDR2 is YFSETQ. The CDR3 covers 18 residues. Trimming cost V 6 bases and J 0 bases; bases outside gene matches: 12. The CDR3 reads CASNFGLAGGYSTDTQYF. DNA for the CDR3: TGCGCCAGCAACTTCGGGCTAGCGGGAGGATATAGCACAGATACGCAGTATTTT.

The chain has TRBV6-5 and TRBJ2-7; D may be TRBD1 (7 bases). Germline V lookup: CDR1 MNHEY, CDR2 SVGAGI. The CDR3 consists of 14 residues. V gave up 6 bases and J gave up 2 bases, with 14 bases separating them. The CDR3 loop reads CASREGTAPYEQYF. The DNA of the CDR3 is TGTGCCAGCAGGGAGGGGACAGCTCCCTACGAGCAGTACTTC.

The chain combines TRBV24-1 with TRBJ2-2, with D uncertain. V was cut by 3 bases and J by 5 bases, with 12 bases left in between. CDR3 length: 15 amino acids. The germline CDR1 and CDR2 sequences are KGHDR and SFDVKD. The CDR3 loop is CATSDRVSPTGELFF. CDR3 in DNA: TGTGCCACCAGTGATCGGGTCAGTCCTACCGGGGAGCTGTTTTTT.

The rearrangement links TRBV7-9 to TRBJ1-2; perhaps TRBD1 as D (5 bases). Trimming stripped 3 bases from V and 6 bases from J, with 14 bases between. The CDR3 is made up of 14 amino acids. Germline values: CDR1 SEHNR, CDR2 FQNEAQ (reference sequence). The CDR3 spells CASSFQGTDDGYTF. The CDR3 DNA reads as TGTGCCAGCAGCTTTCAGGGAACTGATGATGGCTACACCTTC.

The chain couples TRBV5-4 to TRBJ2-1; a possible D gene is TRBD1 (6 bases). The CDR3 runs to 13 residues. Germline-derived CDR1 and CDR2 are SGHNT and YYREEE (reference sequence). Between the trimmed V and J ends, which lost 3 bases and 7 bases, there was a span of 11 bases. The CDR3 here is CASSSTGRNEQFF. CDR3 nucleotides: TGTGCCAGCAGCTCTACAGGGCGTAATGAGCAGTTCTTC.

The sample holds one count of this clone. In DNA form, the CDR3 reads TGTGCCAGCAGCTCTATAGCGGGAGGAGGTAATCGGTATGAGCAGTTCTTC. It specifies CASSSIAGGGNRYEQFF. The rearrangement links TRBV11-2 to TRBJ2-1, with 10 positions matching TRBD2. Per the germline V gene, CDR1 is SGHAT and CDR2 is FQNNGV. J lost 8 bases, V lost 4 bases, and 14 bases had no gene match. CDR3 size: 17 residues.

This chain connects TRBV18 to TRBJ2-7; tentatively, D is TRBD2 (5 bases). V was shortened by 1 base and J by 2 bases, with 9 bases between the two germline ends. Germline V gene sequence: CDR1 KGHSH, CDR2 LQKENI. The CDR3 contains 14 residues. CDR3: CASSPLGGPYEQYF. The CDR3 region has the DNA TGTGCCAGCTCACCACTAGGAGGTCCCTACGAGCAGTACTTC.

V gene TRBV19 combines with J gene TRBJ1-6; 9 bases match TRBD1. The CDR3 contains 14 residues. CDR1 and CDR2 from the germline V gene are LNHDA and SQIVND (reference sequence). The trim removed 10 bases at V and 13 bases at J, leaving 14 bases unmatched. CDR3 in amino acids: CATEGQGHRRPLHF. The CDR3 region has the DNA TGTGCCACCGAGGGACAGGGCCACAGAAGGCCCCTCCACTTT. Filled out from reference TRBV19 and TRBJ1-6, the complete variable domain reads DGGITQSPKYLFRKEGQNVTLSCEQNLNHDAMYWYRQDPGQGLRLIYYSQIVNDFQKGDIAEGYSVSREKKESFPLTVTSAQKNPTAFYLCATEGQGHRRPLHFGNGTRLTVT.